Below, 14 T cell receptor beta chains from the same sample are listed, as sequenced in a study of cytomegalovirus exposure and HLA in healthy donors. Researchers ran the PCR with 60 Vbeta and 13 Jbeta primers. Measured with immunoSEQ multiplex PCR; TCRdb has only the in-frame clones, and not every one. The sample has 110,000 or so clones; about 64% are singletons. The sample consisted of PBMCs. These receptors all stem from a man younger than 35 in good health and CMV-seropositive.

The gene calls are TRBV11-3 and TRBJ2-1; TRBD2 aligns across 7 bases. V trimming: 5 bases; J trimming: 5 bases; junction bases outside the gene matches: 9. CDR3 length: 15 amino acids. Germline V gene sequence: CDR1 SGHNT, CDR2 YENEEA. CDR3: CASSAGTIPDNEQFF. The CDR3 nucleotides are TGTGCCAGCAGCGCGGGGACTATCCCTGACAATGAGCAGTTCTTC.

V is TRBV5-1 and J is TRBJ1-5, with TRBD1 identical over 10 bases. This CDR3 is 14 amino acids long. CDR1 is SGHRS, CDR2 YFSETQ, per germline. The V gene end was trimmed by 7 bases and the J gene end by 7 bases; junction bases not matched to a gene: 8. The CDR3 DNA reads TGCGCCAGCCCCCGGACAGGGGGTTTCCAGCCCCAGCATTTT. Its protein is CASPRTGGFQPQHF. The variable domain in full, completed from reference TRBV5-1 and TRBJ1-5, reads KAGVTQTPRYLIKTRGQQVTLSCSPISGHRSVSWYQQTPGQGLQFLFEYFSETQRNKGNFPGRFSGRQFSNSRSEMNVSTLELGDSALYLCASPRTGGFQPQHFGDGTRLSIL.

This clone showed up just a few times. The rearrangement uses TRBV5-6 and TRBJ1-1; D is perhaps TRBD1 (6 bases). The CDR3 contains 16 residues. The ends were cut back, 4 bases at V and 0 bases at J, with 16 bases in the middle. CDR1 and CDR2 (germline): SGHDT, YYEEEE. CDR3 coding DNA: TGTGCCAGCAGCAGGGAGGGGGTCTTATTGAACACTGAAGCTTTCTTT. It is translated as CASSREGVLLNTEAFF. Supplemented by reference TRBV5-6 and TRBJ1-1, the full variable domain reads DAGVTQSPTHLIKTRGQQVTLRCSPKSGHDTVSWYQQALGQGPQFIFQYYEEEERQRGNFPDRFSGHQFPNYSSELNVNALLLGDSALYLCASSREGVLLNTEAFFGQGTRLTVV.

In its sample, this clone was seen a few times. The chain combines TRBV27 with TRBJ1-1; 10 bases are a match to TRBD1. CDR3 length: 13 amino acids. V was clipped by 6 bases and J by 5 bases; unmatched bases: 3. Looked up from germline, CDR1 is MNHEY and CDR2 is SMNVEV (reference sequence). CDR3 sequence: CASRGTGETEAFF. CDR3 sequence (DNA): TGTGCCAGCAGGGGGACAGGGGAGACTGAAGCTTTCTTT.

The chain has TRBV28 and TRBJ2-1; a weak D match, TRBD2 (5 bases). Germline V gives CDR1 MDHEN, CDR2 SYDVKM. Trimming removed 5 bases at V and 7 bases at J, with 15 bases between. The CDR3 consists of 14 residues. The CDR3 here is CASSTGSWENEQFF. The CDR3 coding sequence is TGTGCCAGCAGTACGGGGAGCTGGGAAAATGAGCAGTTCTTC.

The genes are TRBV11-1 and TRBJ2-2, with 13 bases identical to TRBD2. The CDR3 runs 19 residues. Germline lookup yields CDR1 SGHAT and CDR2 FQDESV (reference sequence). The V segment lost 2 bases and the J segment 0 bases; nucleotides outside the gene matches: 6. The DNA for the CDR3 is TGTGCCAGCAGCTTAAGATCGACTAGCGGGGGGTCGAACACCGGGGAGCTGTTTTTT. Protein sequence: CASSLRSTSGGSNTGELFF.

The chain joins TRBV5-1 to TRBJ2-2; D uncertain. V lost 0 bases, J lost 6 bases, and 3 bases lay in between. CDR3 size: 12 residues. CDR1 and CDR2 (germline): SGHRS, YFSETQ. The CDR3 protein is CASSLASGELFF. For the CDR3, the DNA is TGCGCCAGCAGCTTGGCGTCCGGGGAGCTGTTTTTT.

The V and J genes are TRBV4-1 and TRBJ2-7; 7 positions agree with TRBD2. With V trimmed by 1 base and J by 1 base, 1 base remained unmatched. The CDR3 length is 14 residues. The V gene's germline CDR1 is MGHRA and CDR2 YSYEKL. CDR3 nucleotide sequence: TGCGCCAGCAGCCAAGGGCGGGGGTCCTACGAGCAGTACTTC. This encodes CASSQGRGSYEQYF.

This clone was detected once. V is TRBV10-1 and J is TRBJ2-7, with 8 bases that match TRBD1. Germline V gene data show CDR1 as WNHNN and CDR2 as SYGVQD (reference sequence). Trimming removed 4 bases from V and 4 bases from J; junction bases left unmatched: 9. The CDR3 consists of 15 residues. The CDR3 loop reads CASSAFWDRWYEQYF. CDR3 sequence (DNA): TGCGCCAGCAGTGCTTTCTGGGACAGGTGGTACGAGCAGTACTTC.

The chain is built from TRBV19 and TRBJ1-5, with D unresolved. Germline loops: CDR1 LNHDA, CDR2 SQIVND (reference sequence). This CDR3 comprises 14 residues. V lost 7 bases, J lost 5 bases, and 15 bases lay in between. DNA for the CDR3: TGTGCCAGTACTAGCCATTCTCCCCATCAGCCCCAGCATTTT. It encodes CASTSHSPHQPQHF.

The chain couples TRBV9 to TRBJ2-7, with 8 positions matching TRBD1. The CDR3 is 14 amino acids. Unmatched junction bases numbered 3, after V lost 0 bases and J lost 4 bases. The V gene's germline CDR1 is SGDLS and CDR2 YYNGEE. This chain's CDR3 is CASSVATGVYEQYF. DNA for the CDR3: TGTGCCAGCAGCGTAGCGACAGGGGTGTACGAGCAGTACTTC.

The J gene is TRBJ2-7, the V gene TRBV3-1 (or the pseudogene TRBV3-2); tentatively, D is TRBD2 (5 bases). Germline values: CDR1 LGHDT, CDR2 YNNKEL (reference sequence). CDR3 length: 9 amino acids. The CDR3 is CASRQSDSV. The CDR3 DNA is TGTGCCAGCAGACAGTCGGACTCCGTC.

This clone was seen many times. Written as DNA, the CDR3 is TGTGCCAGTAGTATATCCGGGGAGGAGGATGAAAAACTGTTTTTT. Protein product: CASSISGEEDEKLFF. The rearrangement joins TRBV19 to TRBJ1-4, with unresolved D. Trimming pared 2 bases from V and 6 bases from J, leaving 13 bases between. Germline CDR1 is LNHDA and CDR2 is SQIVND (reference sequence). The CDR3 covers 15 residues.

J is TRBJ2-3 and V is TRBV29-1; D is unclear. Germline V gives CDR1 SQVTM, CDR2 ANQGSEA. This CDR3 region has 11 residues. Trimming removed 6 bases at V and 2 bases at J, with 6 bases between. This CDR3 reads CSVTVTDTQYF. As DNA, the CDR3 is TGCAGCGTAACTGTCACAGATACGCAGTATTTT.